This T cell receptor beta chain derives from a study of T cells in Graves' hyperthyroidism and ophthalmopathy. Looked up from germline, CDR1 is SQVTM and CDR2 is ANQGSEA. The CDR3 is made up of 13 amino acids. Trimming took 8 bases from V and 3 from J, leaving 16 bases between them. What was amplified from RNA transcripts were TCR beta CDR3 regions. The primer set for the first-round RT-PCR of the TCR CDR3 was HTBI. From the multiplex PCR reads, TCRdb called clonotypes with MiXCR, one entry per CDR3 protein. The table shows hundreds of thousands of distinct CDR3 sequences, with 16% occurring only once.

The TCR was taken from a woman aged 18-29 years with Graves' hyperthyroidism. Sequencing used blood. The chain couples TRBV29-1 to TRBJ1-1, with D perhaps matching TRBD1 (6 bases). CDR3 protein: CSPWRRGDTEAFF. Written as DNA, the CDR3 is TGCAGCCCTTGGAGGAGGGGGGACACTGAAGCTTTCTTT.